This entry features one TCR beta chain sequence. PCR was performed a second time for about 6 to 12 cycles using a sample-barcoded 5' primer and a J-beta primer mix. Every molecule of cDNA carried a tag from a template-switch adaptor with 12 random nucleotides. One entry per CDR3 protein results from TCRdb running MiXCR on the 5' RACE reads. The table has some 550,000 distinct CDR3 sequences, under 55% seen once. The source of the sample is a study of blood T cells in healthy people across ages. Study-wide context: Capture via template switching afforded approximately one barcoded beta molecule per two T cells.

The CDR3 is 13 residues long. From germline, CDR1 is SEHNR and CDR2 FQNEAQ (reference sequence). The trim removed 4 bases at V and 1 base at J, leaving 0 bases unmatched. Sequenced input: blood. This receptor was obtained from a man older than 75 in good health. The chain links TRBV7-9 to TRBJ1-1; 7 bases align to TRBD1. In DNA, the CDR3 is TGTGCCAGCAGCTGGGACAGGAACACTGAAGCTTTCTTT. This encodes CASSWDRNTEAFF.